What follows are 28 T cell receptor beta chains derived from one specimen sequenced in a study of blood T cell repertoires in COVID-19. Generated by immunoSEQ multiplex PCR, the TCRdb table keeps only in-frame clones and is missing some. The sample gives tens of thousands of clones, around 83% of which show up once; more than 3.5% is in the top ten. The specimen was peripheral blood. These receptors were obtained from a man aged 45-60 years with acute or convalescent COVID-19.

The V call is TRBV18, the J call TRBJ1-5; a possible D gene is TRBD1 (5 bases). The CDR3 has 16 amino acids. V was pared by 4 bases and J by 1 base, with 14 bases between. The germline V gene has CDR1 KGHSH and CDR2 LQKENI. In nucleotides, the CDR3 is TGTGCCAGCTCACTTGGGGGGGGTAAGAGCAATCAGCCCCAGCATTTT. This gives the protein CASSLGGGKSNQPQHF.

This chain uses TRBV7-8 with TRBJ2-6, with 10 bases lining up with TRBD1. V lost 2 bases to trimming and J lost 2 bases; unmatched junction nucleotides: 9. The CDR3 has 19 residues. Germline V gene lookup returns CDR1 SGHVS and CDR2 FQNEAQ. The CDR3 bases are TGTGCCAGCAGCTTATATTCTGGAGGACAGGGGGCTGGGGCCAACGTCCTGACTTTC. It yields the protein CASSLYSGGQGAGANVLTF.

This rearrangement joins TRBV28 to TRBJ2-3; TRBD1 agrees at 8 bases. The CDR3 has 20 residues. J gave up 0 bases and V 4 bases, and 18 bases lay outside the gene matches. Germline CDR1 is MDHEN and CDR2 is SYDVKM. CDR3 region: CASSSIFLTGTGPSTDTQYF. The CDR3 DNA reads as TGTGCCAGCAGTTCCATATTTCTGACCGGGACAGGTCCCAGCACAGATACGCAGTATTTT.

This clone has just a few counts. The rearrangement joins TRBV6-1 to TRBJ1-6, with TRBD1 matching over 9 bases. In germline, CDR1 is MNHNS, CDR2 SASEGT. The CDR3 runs 15 residues. V lost 2 bases to trimming and J lost 6 bases; unmatched junction nucleotides: 2. The CDR3 coding sequence is TGTGCCAGCAGTGAACTGGACAGGGGTAATTCACCCCTCCACTTT. Its translation is CASSELDRGNSPLHF.

The chain couples TRBV18 to TRBJ2-3, with D perhaps matching TRBD1 (6 bases). CDR3 length: 14 amino acids. The V end was cut by 1 base, the J end by 2 bases, with 7 bases between. Germline CDR1 reads KGHSH; CDR2 reads LQKENI. CDR3 region: CASSPRQVTDTQYF. DNA of the CDR3: TGTGCCAGCTCACCACGACAGGTCACAGATACGCAGTATTTT.

V usage is TRBV11-2 and J usage is TRBJ2-3; D might be TRBD2 (5 bases). Deletions cut 3 bases from V and 2 bases from J, with 15 bases between. Germline CDR1 and CDR2: SGHAT and FQNNGV. CDR3 length equals 16 residues. CDR3 in amino acids: CASSLFMRVTTDTQYF. The CDR3 DNA reads as TGTGCCAGCAGCTTGTTTATGCGGGTTACCACAGATACGCAGTATTTT.

The V and J genes are TRBV28 and TRBJ1-6; 9 bases are a match to TRBD1. This CDR3 contains 13 residues. After removal of 3 bases from V and 9 bases from J, the junction contained 0 bases not matched to a gene. In germline, CDR1 is MDHEN, CDR2 SYDVKM. The CDR3 loop reads CASSLTGGSPLHF. In DNA, the CDR3 is TGTGCCAGCAGTTTGACAGGGGGTTCACCCCTCCACTTT.

CDR3: CASSEADSSYEQYF. The CDR3 DNA reads as TGTGCCAGCAGTGAAGCGGACAGCTCCTACGAGCAGTACTTC. J is TRBJ2-7 and V is TRBV6-1, with D possibly being TRBD1 (6 bases). The germline gives CDR1 MNHNS, CDR2 SASEGT. With 0 bases removed from V and 0 bases from J, the gap between germline ends came to 6 bases. This CDR3 spans 14 amino acids.

The chain has TRBV28 and TRBJ1-3; D remains unclear. The CDR3 runs 17 residues. CDR1 and CDR2 from the germline V gene are MDHEN and SYDVKM. The V and J ends lost 5 bases and 5 bases respectively, with 22 bases between them. The CDR3 DNA sequence: TGTGCCAGCAGTCCGCGTCGATCCGGGGTGGTGCGAAACACCATATATTTT. Translation: CASSPRRSGVVRNTIYF.

V and J are TRBV28 and TRBJ2-7; 7 nucleotides agree with TRBD1. V trimming: 7 bases; J trimming: 0 bases; junction bases outside the gene matches: 9. There are 15 residues in the CDR3. From germline, CDR1 is MDHEN and CDR2 SYDVKM. The CDR3 loop reads CASTTPAGGSYEQYF. CDR3 bases: TGTGCCAGCACCACACCCGCAGGGGGCTCCTACGAGCAGTACTTC.

A remark on this clone: The same CDR3 is also encoded by other DNA sequences in this sample. The V and J genes are TRBV7-2 and TRBJ1-1; D gene uncertain. There are 13 residues in the CDR3. The V end lost 3 bases, the J end lost 4 bases, and 9 bases lay between the germline ends. CDR1 and CDR2 from the germline V gene are SGHTA and FQGNSA. The CDR3 protein is CASSFSVGTEAFF. The CDR3 DNA is TGTGCCAGCAGCTTTAGCGTGGGCACTGAAGCTTTCTTT.

The V gene is TRBV5-6, the J gene TRBJ2-5; the D gene is possibly TRBD1 (6 bases). The V gene's germline CDR1 is SGHDT and CDR2 YYEEEE. CDR3 length: 16 residues. Trimming removed 1 base at V and 2 bases at J, with 15 bases between. CDR3 in DNA: TGTGCCAGCAGCTTGTTTCGGCCAAGGGGGCAAGAGACCCAGTACTTC. Protein product: CASSLFRPRGQETQYF.

The chain links TRBV6-5 to TRBJ2-2, with TRBD2 as a possible D gene (6 bases). V was pared by 10 bases and J by 0 bases, with 15 bases between. This CDR3 comprises 15 residues. CDR1 and CDR2 from the germline V gene are MNHEY and SVGAGI. CDR3 sequence: CATQGGSTNTGELFF. CDR3 DNA sequence: TGTGCCACCCAGGGAGGATCGACGAACACCGGGGAGCTGTTTTTT.

V is TRBV5-1 and J is TRBJ2-1, with unresolved D. Trimming stripped 3 bases from V and 5 bases from J, with 12 bases between. CDR3 length: 14 amino acids. CDR1 and CDR2 from the germline V gene are SGHRS and YFSETQ. The CDR3 reads CASSSGFRDNEQFF. CDR3 DNA: TGCGCCAGCAGCTCCGGGTTCCGGGACAATGAGCAGTTCTTC. Filled out from reference TRBV5-1 and TRBJ2-1, the complete variable domain reads KAGVTQTPRYLIKTRGQQVTLSCSPISGHRSVSWYQQTPGQGLQFLFEYFSETQRNKGNFPGRFSGRQFSNSRSEMNVSTLELGDSALYLCASSSGFRDNEQFFGPGTRLTVL.

The V and J genes are TRBV7-8 and TRBJ1-1, with 8 bases fitting TRBD1. Trimming cost V 5 bases and J 5 bases; bases outside gene matches: 7. This CDR3 has 14 residues. In germline, CDR1 is SGHVS, CDR2 FQNEAQ. CDR3 residues: CASSHSGGRTEAFF. In nucleotides, the CDR3 is TGTGCCAGCAGCCACTCAGGGGGCCGAACTGAAGCTTTCTTT. Supplemented by reference TRBV7-8 and TRBJ1-1, the full variable domain reads GAGVSQSPRYKVAKRGQDVALRCDPISGHVSLFWYQQALGQGPEFLTYFQNEAQLDKSGLPSDRFFAERPEGSVSTLKIQRTQQEDSAVYLCASSHSGGRTEAFFGQGTRLTVV.

V is TRBV4-2 and J is TRBJ2-2, with 8 bases aligning to TRBD2. The CDR3 loop spans 17 amino acids. After removal of 0 bases from V and 6 bases from J, the junction contained 9 bases not matched to a gene. Germline V gives CDR1 LGHNA, CDR2 YNFKEQ. The CDR3 is CASSQDSAGGLAGELFF. The CDR3 bases are TGTGCCAGCAGCCAAGATTCGGCGGGGGGATTGGCCGGGGAGCTGTTTTTT.

The V gene is TRBV19, the J gene TRBJ2-3, with 9 bases fitting TRBD1. Trimming removed 5 bases from V and 5 bases from J; junction bases left unmatched: 8. The CDR3 length is 15 residues. Germline CDR1 and CDR2: LNHDA and SQIVND (reference sequence). CDR3 sequence reads: CASSVGRTGEDTQYF. CDR3 in DNA: TGTGCCAGTAGTGTTGGCAGGACAGGGGAAGATACGCAGTATTTT.

The CDR3 DNA sequence: TGTGCCAGCAGCTTGAGTAACGGGATTTTGAGAGATACGCAGTATTTT. Encoded protein: CASSLSNGILRDTQYF. This sequence joins TRBV5-6 and TRBJ2-3, with D perhaps matching TRBD2 (5 bases). The germline V gene has CDR1 SGHDT and CDR2 YYEEEE. This CDR3 comprises 16 residues. The V gene lost 1 base and the J gene lost 5 bases, with 17 bases spanning the gap.

J is TRBJ2-1 and V is TRBV11-2; no clear D gene. The CDR3 length is 13 residues. The V and J ends lost 0 bases and 9 bases respectively, with 9 bases between them. The germline gives CDR1 SGHAT, CDR2 FQNNGV. CDR3 nucleotide sequence: TGTGCCAGCAGCTTAGATCTCGGTAGTGAGCAGTTCTTC. It specifies CASSLDLGSEQFF.

The chain couples TRBV5-1 to TRBJ2-1, with TRBD2 matching 7 bases. The germline V gene has CDR1 SGHRS and CDR2 YFSETQ. CDR3 size: 16 residues. V trimming: 1 base; J trimming: 4 bases; junction bases outside the gene matches: 8. The CDR3 reads CASSLTSGGGYNEQFF. The CDR3 DNA sequence: TGCGCCAGCAGCTTGACTTCGGGCGGGGGATACAATGAGCAGTTCTTC.

Notes on this clone: Other nucleotide sequences in the sample specify the same CDR3. The chain carries TRBV19 and TRBJ2-7; 9 nucleotides agree with TRBD1. The CDR3 extends over 14 amino acids. The germline V gene has CDR1 LNHDA and CDR2 SQIVND (reference sequence). The trim removed 5 bases at V and 2 bases at J, leaving 4 bases unmatched. CDR3 sequence: CASSPGTGTYEQYF. The CDR3 DNA reads as TGTGCCAGTAGTCCGGGGACAGGGACCTACGAGCAGTACTTC.

The chain links TRBV11-2 to TRBJ2-3, with a possible D match to TRBD1 (6 bases). CDR1 SGHAT and CDR2 FQNNGV come from the germline V gene. The CDR3 is 16 amino acids. V shed 5 bases and J shed 2 bases, with 17 bases lying between them. CDR3 residues: CASSPYLQGSTDTQYF. In nucleotides, the CDR3 is TGTGCCAGCAGCCCGTACCTACAGGGCTCCACAGATACGCAGTATTTT.

The chain joins TRBV6-1 to TRBJ2-3; D unresolved. V was trimmed by 1 base and J by 0 bases, leaving 5 bases between them. Germline assignment: CDR1 MNHNS and CDR2 SASEGT. This CDR3 is 14 amino acids long. The CDR3 protein is CASSEDSSTDTQYF. The CDR3 region has the DNA TGTGCCAGCAGTGAAGATTCTAGCACAGATACGCAGTATTTT.

This rearrangement joins TRBV5-1 to TRBJ2-7; TRBD2 is a possible D gene (5 bases). The CDR3 has 14 amino acids. CDR1 SGHRS and CDR2 YFSETQ come from the germline V gene. Trimming shortened V by 3 bases and J by 6 bases, and 16 bases separated the two germline ends. The DNA for the CDR3 is TGCGCCAGCAGCTCGGGTCGTGAGGGTCTCGAGCAGTACTTC. Amino acids: CASSSGREGLEQYF.

This sequence joins TRBV7-9 and TRBJ1-1, with 9 positions matching TRBD1. Germline CDR1 SEHNR, CDR2 FQNEAQ (reference sequence). The CDR3 loop spans 14 amino acids. After removal of 4 bases from V and 3 bases from J, the junction contained 3 bases not matched to a gene. The CDR3 DNA sequence: TGTGCCAGCAGCTCGACAGGGGGGGACACTGAAGCTTTCTTT. It specifies CASSSTGGDTEAFF.

Only one count was recorded for this clone. The rearrangement links TRBV30 to TRBJ1-4, with TRBD1 as a possible D gene (6 bases). Trimming pared 1 base from V and 6 bases from J, leaving 9 bases between. Germline CDR1 reads GTSNPN; CDR2 reads SVGIG (reference sequence). The CDR3 extends over 13 amino acids. CDR3 sequence reads: CAWSAAGDEKLFF. Here the CDR3 DNA reads TGTGCCTGGAGTGCGGCAGGGGATGAAAAACTGTTTTTT.

The chain employs TRBV9 and TRBJ1-1; possibly TRBD1 for D (5 bases). Per germline, CDR1 SGDLS and CDR2 YYNGEE. The CDR3 is 15 amino acids. V shed 0 bases and J shed 4 bases, with 13 bases lying between them. As DNA, the CDR3 is TGTGCCAGCAGCGTAGATGCGGGACGGAGCACTGAAGCTTTCTTT. Residues: CASSVDAGRSTEAFF.

The gene calls are TRBV6-6 and TRBJ2-7, with 7 positions matching TRBD1. V shed 4 bases, J shed 2 bases, and the junction held 2 bases outside the gene matches. CDR3 length: 13 amino acids. The V gene's germline CDR1 is MNHNY and CDR2 SVGAGI (reference sequence). Written as DNA, the CDR3 is TGTGCCAGCAGTTCGGGACAGCCCTACGAGCAGTACTTC. It translates to CASSSGQPYEQYF.